The 31 T cell receptor beta chains reported below all come from one sample, sequenced in a study of identical twins (TCRdb year 2016). Receptor libraries were prepared by 5' RACE. The listed sequencing device is Illumina HiSeq 2000. The public sequencing data were trimmed at Q25 with fastp and processed into clonotypes with MiXCR by TCRdb, which kept only in-frame beta chains. When rows share a CDR3 protein, they turn into one entry using the most common DNA and genes. The sample includes roughly 1.6 million distinct CDR3 sequences, with less than 35% observed a single time. The ten largest clones add up to more than 0.25% of the sample. Specimen: cord blood. Receptors originate from a newborn girl in good health.

Points on this clonotype: One junction end does not reproduce the germline sequence, and a read error may be involved. The chain couples TRBV15 to TRBJ1-6; 7 bases fit TRBD1. The CDR3 consists of 15 residues. CDR1 is LNHNV and CDR2 is YYDKDF in the germline V gene (reference sequence). CDR3 loop: CATSAGQSLGSLLHF. In nucleotides, the CDR3 is TGTGCCACCAGCGCGGGACAGAGTCTTGGTTCACTCCTCCACTTT.

The chain is built from TRBV20-1 and TRBJ1-5; tentative D call: TRBD1 (6 bases). The germline V gene encodes CDR1 DFQATT and CDR2 SNEGSKA (reference sequence). The CDR3 runs 14 residues. V dropped 7 bases and J dropped 4 bases, with 17 bases sitting between them. CDR3: CSVVAGAPNQPQHF. The CDR3 bases are TGCAGTGTGGTTGCAGGGGCGCCTAATCAGCCCCAGCATTTT.

The chain carries TRBV14 and TRBJ2-7; TRBD2 matches at 10 bases. V gave up 0 bases and J gave up 2 bases; unmatched junction bases: 13. Germline V gene sequence: CDR1 SGHDN, CDR2 FVKESK. The CDR3 is 19 amino acids. The CDR3 DNA is TGTGCCAGCAGCCAAGAGGGTGGGCTAGCGGGAGTGTATACCTACGAGCAGTACTTC. This gives the protein CASSQEGGLAGVYTYEQYF.

V usage is TRBV28 and J usage is TRBJ1-5; D uncertain. The CDR3 contains 14 residues. Deletions cut 7 bases from V and 4 bases from J, with 14 bases between. Per germline, CDR1 MDHEN and CDR2 SYDVKM. The CDR3 DNA is TGTGCCAGCAAGGTCAGGATATTAAATCAGCCCCAGCATTTT. Its protein product is CASKVRILNQPQHF.

V is TRBV3-1 and J is TRBJ2-2; TRBD2 matches 10 bases. Germline V gene sequence: CDR1 LGHDT, CDR2 YNNKEL (reference sequence). This CDR3 region has 16 residues. V dropped 4 bases and J dropped 6; count of bases not matched to a gene: 8. CDR3 loop: CASSPGAGGMAGELFF. CDR3 coding DNA: TGTGCCAGCAGCCCTGGAGCGGGAGGGATGGCCGGGGAGCTGTTTTTT.

The chain combines TRBV10-3 with TRBJ2-7; tentative D call: TRBD2 (6 bases). Between the trimmed V and J ends, which lost 0 bases and 2 bases, there was a span of 11 bases. Looked up from germline, CDR1 is ENHRY and CDR2 is SYGVKD. The CDR3 runs 15 residues. Written as DNA, the CDR3 is TGTGCCATCAGTGAGTCCACGGGAGCAGCCTACGAGCAGTACTTC. Translating gives CAISESTGAAYEQYF.

The CDR3 is CAWSGVTEEASQPQHF. CDR3 DNA: TGTGCCTGGAGTGGGGTTACAGAGGAAGCAAGTCAGCCCCAGCATTTT. The V and J genes are TRBV30 and TRBJ1-5, with D uncertain. CDR1 and CDR2 from the germline V gene are GTSNPN and SVGIG (reference sequence). There are 16 residues in the CDR3. The V and J ends lost 1 base and 6 bases respectively, with 19 bases between them.

The V and J genes are TRBV4-1 and TRBJ2-1; the D gene is possibly TRBD2 (5 bases). Trimming took off 4 bases at V and 4 bases at J, with 14 bases between the two ends. The CDR3 consists of 15 residues. CDR1 is MGHRA and CDR2 is YSYEKL in the germline V gene. The CDR3 reads CASSPEGNPYNEQFF. DNA of the CDR3: TGCGCCAGCAGCCCTGAGGGTAACCCTTACAATGAGCAGTTCTTC.

The chain combines TRBV7-8 with TRBJ1-1; maybe TRBD1 (6 bases). Germline-derived CDR1 and CDR2 are SGHVS and FQNEAQ. Trimming shortened V by 1 base and J by 8 bases, and 14 bases separated the two germline ends. The CDR3 spans 14 residues. CDR3 sequence: CASSLVDAGVEAFF. CDR3 DNA sequence: TGTGCCAGCAGCTTAGTGGACGCAGGGGTGGAAGCTTTCTTT.

This clonotype was counted a few times. The chain couples TRBV28 to TRBJ2-4; the D gene could be TRBD1 or TRBD2 (5 bases each). The CDR3 sequence is 15 residues long. Per the germline V gene, CDR1 is MDHEN and CDR2 is SYDVKM. Trimming left V 6 bases short and J 4 bases short, with 16 bases between. This chain's CDR3 is CASSERWQGKNIQYF. The CDR3 region has the DNA TGTGCCAGCAGCGAGCGGTGGCAGGGAAAAAACATTCAGTACTTC. The entire variable domain, with the rest obtained from reference TRBV28 and TRBJ2-4, is as follows: DVKVTQSSRYLVKRTGEKVFLECVQDMDHENMFWYRQDPGLGLRLIYFSYDVKMKEKGDIPEGYSVSREKKERFSLILESASTNQTSMYLCASSERWQGKNIQYFGAGTRLSVL.

This chain uses TRBV19 with TRBJ2-1, with 8 bases identical to TRBD1. CDR1 LNHDA and CDR2 SQIVND come from the germline V gene (reference sequence). Trimming cost V 5 bases and J 3 bases; bases outside gene matches: 6. CDR3 length: 15 amino acids. CDR3 in amino acids: CASSPQGAGYNEQFF. Written as DNA, the CDR3 is TGTGCCAGTAGTCCCCAGGGGGCCGGCTACAATGAGCAGTTCTTC.

This chain uses TRBV11-2 with TRBJ2-5, with 10 bases matching TRBD1. The CDR3 extends over 14 amino acids. Unmatched junction bases numbered 11, after V lost 5 bases and J lost 11 bases. Germline CDR1 is SGHAT and CDR2 is FQNNGV. This CDR3 reads CASSPGQGIDEQYF. The CDR3 nucleotides read TGTGCCAGCAGCCCGGGACAGGGGATCGATGAGCAGTACTTC. The entire variable domain, with the rest obtained from reference TRBV11-2 and TRBJ2-5, is as follows: EAGVAQSPRYKIIEKRQSVAFWCNPISGHATLYWYQQILGQGPKLLIQFQNNGVVDDSQLPKDRFSAERLKGVDSTLKIQPAKLEDSAVYLCASSPGQGIDEQYFGPGTRLLVL.

The sample holds a few counts of this clonotype. The V gene is TRBV4-2, the J gene TRBJ2-3; a weak D match, TRBD2 (8 bases). This CDR3 has 17 residues. The germline CDR1 and CDR2 sequences are LGHNA and YNFKEQ. V was shortened by 7 bases and J by 6 bases, with 26 bases between the two germline ends. The chain's CDR3 is CASKTGATSGPGDTQYF. DNA of the CDR3: TGTGCCAGCAAAACAGGGGCCACTAGCGGACCGGGGGATACGCAGTATTTT.

This clonotype came up a few times. This sequence joins TRBV11-2 and TRBJ1-4; D is uncertain. Trimming shortened V by 1 base and J by 10 bases, and 13 bases separated the two germline ends. This CDR3 contains 14 residues. Germline CDR1 reads SGHAT; CDR2 reads FQNNGV. CDR3 DNA sequence: TGTGCCAGCAGCTTAGGGGGATTTATTGGAAAACTGTTTTTT. Translation gives CASSLGGFIGKLFF.

This clonotype was seen a handful of times. The rearrangement joins TRBV10-2 to TRBJ2-6; D perhaps matches TRBD1 (5 bases). The CDR3 runs to 17 residues. Germline CDR1 is WSHSY and CDR2 is SAAADI. V shed 4 bases and J shed 0 bases, with 13 bases lying between them. In DNA, the CDR3 is TGCGCCAGCAGTGTAGGGGTGCCCCTCTCTGGGGCCAACGTCCTGACTTTC. Its protein product is CASSVGVPLSGANVLTF.

A few counts support this clonotype. This chain uses TRBV9 with TRBJ1-1, with D perhaps TRBD1 (6 bases). V lost 0 bases and J 6 bases, leaving 15 bases between the germline ends. CDR1 and CDR2 from the germline V gene are SGDLS and YYNGEE. The CDR3 runs 15 residues. The CDR3 DNA reads TGTGCCAGCAGCGTAGGAGGGGGGGGAATCTCTGAAGCTTTCTTT. It is translated as CASSVGGGGISEAFF.

With regard to this clonotype: This may stem from a read error, because a much larger clone lies one nucleotide away. The chain is built from TRBV24-1 and TRBJ2-3, with 8 bases fitting TRBD2. Germline-derived CDR1 and CDR2 are KGHDR and SFDVKD. This CDR3 has 13 amino acids. The CDR3 region is CVTSEGLADTQYF. The CDR3 region has the DNA TGTGTCACCAGTGAGGGACTAGCAGATACGCAGTATTTT.

A few counts support this clonotype. The gene calls are TRBV27 and TRBJ2-1; 7 bases match TRBD1. The V gene's germline CDR1 is MNHEY and CDR2 SMNVEV (reference sequence). V gave up 5 bases and J gave up 6 bases; unmatched junction bases: 13. CDR3 length equals 16 residues. CDR3 bases: TGTGCCAGCAGTACCCGACAGAGGGGGCCAGCCAATGAGCAGTTCTTC. Its protein is CASSTRQRGPANEQFF.

The chain joins TRBV27 to TRBJ1-2, with no clear D. The CDR3 contains 13 residues. The germline V and J ends were trimmed by 4 bases and 5 bases, with 11 bases remaining between them. Germline CDR1 reads MNHEY; CDR2 reads SMNVEV (reference sequence). The CDR3 spells CASSWGPLYGYTF. The CDR3 DNA reads TGTGCCAGCAGTTGGGGTCCCTTGTATGGCTACACCTTC.

The rearrangement uses TRBV7-8 and TRBJ2-5; D possibly corresponds to TRBD1 (7 bases). Germline CDR1 and CDR2: SGHVS and FQNEAQ. V lost 4 bases and J lost 3, with 24 bases in between. The CDR3 is made up of 18 amino acids. DNA for the CDR3: TGTGCCAGCAGCTCTAGACAGGGTCTTGGGCGGGGAAAAGAGACCCAGTACTTC. Its protein product is CASSSRQGLGRGKETQYF.

This chain's CDR3 is CATSATGTDTQYF. In DNA, the CDR3 is TGTGCCACCAGTGCGACAGGCACAGATACGCAGTATTTT. The chain employs TRBV24-1 and TRBJ2-3, with D possibly being TRBD1 (5 bases). V gave up 5 bases and J gave up 1 base, with 6 bases separating them. CDR3 length: 13 amino acids. CDR1 and CDR2 from the germline V gene are KGHDR and SFDVKD.

In this sample, this clonotype turned up a few times. This sequence joins TRBV12-3 or TRBV12-4 and TRBJ2-7; 14 bases are a match to TRBD2. This CDR3 contains 15 residues. After removal of 6 bases from V and 3 bases from J, the junction contained 4 bases not matched to a gene. The DNA of the CDR3 is TGTGCCAGCAGGCTGGGACTAGCGGGAGACTACGAGCAGTACTTC. It is translated as CASRLGLAGDYEQYF.

The chain couples TRBV20-1 to TRBJ2-4; TRBD1 might be the D (8 bases). CDR1 and CDR2 from the germline V gene are DFQATT and SNEGSKA (reference sequence). V lost 4 bases and J 0 bases, leaving 22 bases between the germline ends. This CDR3 has 18 amino acids. CDR3 region: CSAKGGGQVFLAKNIQYF. For the CDR3, the DNA is TGCAGTGCTAAGGGGGGGGGACAGGTCTTTCTAGCCAAAAACATTCAGTACTTC.

The chain recombines TRBV6-1 with TRBJ2-2; D ambiguous. CDR1 is MNHNS and CDR2 is SASEGT in the germline V gene. Trimming cost V 1 base and J 5 bases, with 8 bases left between them. This CDR3 is built from 14 residues. The CDR3 region has the DNA TGTGCCAGCAGTGAAGGCGCGGATACCGGGGAGCTGTTTTTT. Its protein product is CASSEGADTGELFF.

This clonotype was seen a handful of times. The gene calls are TRBV12-3 or TRBV12-4 and TRBJ2-3, with 7 bases fitting TRBD2. V lost 9 bases and J lost 0; bases outside the gene matches: 15. The CDR3 has 17 amino acids. The CDR3 DNA reads TGTGCCAGACCCTCCACCCCAGGGCGGGAGAGCACAGATACGCAGTATTTT. Translation gives CARPSTPGRESTDTQYF.

As to this clonotype: A much larger clone is a single base away; this may be a read error. The V gene is TRBV12-5, the J gene TRBJ2-1; D uncertain. CDR3 length: 14 amino acids. Germline lookup yields CDR1 LGHNT and CDR2 FRNRAP. The CDR3 coding sequence is TGTGCTAGTGGTTTGGGTGTCGGGTACAATGGGCAGTTCTTC. It encodes CASGLGVGYNGQFF.

The V gene is TRBV9, the J gene TRBJ2-1; TRBD1 matches at 10 bases. With 4 bases clipped from V and 4 bases from J, the junction kept 8 bases outside the gene matches. The CDR3 has 16 amino acids. Germline V lookup: CDR1 SGDLS, CDR2 YYNGEE. CDR3 region: CASSTIGTGAYNEQFF. DNA of the CDR3: TGTGCCAGCAGCACAATAGGGACAGGGGCGTACAATGAGCAGTTCTTC.

The chain is built from TRBV7-2 and TRBJ2-5, with TRBD2 identical over 7 bases. The CDR3 has 14 amino acids. V lost 5 bases to trimming and J lost 7 bases; unmatched junction nucleotides: 10. Per germline, CDR1 SGHTA and CDR2 FQGNSA. CDR3 DNA: TGTGCCAGCAGCCCCGGAGCGGGACGGGGGACCCAGTACTTC. Protein: CASSPGAGRGTQYF.

A few counts support this clonotype. CDR3 nucleotides: TGTGCCAGCAGTTTCCAGCGGGCCAACACAGATACGCAGTATTTT. Protein sequence: CASSFQRANTDTQYF. This chain uses TRBV12-3 or TRBV12-4 with TRBJ2-3; weak D call: TRBD2 (6 bases). The CDR3 totals 15 residues. Trimming pared 3 bases from V and 2 bases from J, leaving 12 bases between.

The chain combines TRBV20-1 with TRBJ1-5; D remains ambiguous. Trimming cost V 7 bases and J 0 bases, with 10 bases left between them. The V gene's germline CDR1 is DFQATT and CDR2 SNEGSKA (reference sequence). The CDR3 totals 13 residues. The CDR3 loop is CSVSGYSNQPQHF. DNA of the CDR3: TGCAGTGTCTCGGGATATAGCAATCAGCCCCAGCATTTT.

The gene calls are TRBV27 and TRBJ2-1, with 7 bases fitting TRBD1. This CDR3 spans 14 amino acids. Germline values: CDR1 MNHEY, CDR2 SMNVEV (reference sequence). Unmatched junction bases numbered 6, after V lost 4 bases and J lost 6 bases. The CDR3 protein is CASSSGGVGNEQFF. The CDR3 bases are TGTGCCAGCAGTTCAGGGGGAGTTGGCAATGAGCAGTTCTTC.